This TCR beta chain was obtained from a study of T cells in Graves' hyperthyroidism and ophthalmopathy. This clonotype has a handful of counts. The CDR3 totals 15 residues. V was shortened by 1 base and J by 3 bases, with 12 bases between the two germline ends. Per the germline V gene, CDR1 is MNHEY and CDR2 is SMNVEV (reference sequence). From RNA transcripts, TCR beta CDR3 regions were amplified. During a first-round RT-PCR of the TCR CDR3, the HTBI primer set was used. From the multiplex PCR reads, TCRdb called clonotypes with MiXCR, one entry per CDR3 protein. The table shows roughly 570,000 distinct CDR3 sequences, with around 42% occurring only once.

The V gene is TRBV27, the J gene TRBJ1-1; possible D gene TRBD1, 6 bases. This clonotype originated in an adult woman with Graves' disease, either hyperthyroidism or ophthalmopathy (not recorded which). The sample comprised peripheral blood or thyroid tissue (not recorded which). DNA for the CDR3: TGTGCCAGCAGTTTATTGGGAAGGGGGGACACTGAAGCTTTCTTT. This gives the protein CASSLLGRGDTEAFF.